These T cell receptor beta chains were read from a single sample in a study of beta chain features in type 1 diabetes. Method: immunoSEQ multiplex PCR; TCRdb's copy keeps in-frame clones and lacks some. Seen here are over 650,000 clones, over 11% observed once, and the top ten hold 0.035% to 0.045%. The sample consisted of naive CD4+ T cells from blood. The origin of the receptors is a man between 18 and 35 years old with type 1 diabetes. The CDR3 runs from the conserved cysteine through the conserved F or W. Each record gives: V gene, J gene, clone size, D gene, CDR3 length, CDR3 protein, CDR3 DNA. A D gene is named only where the DNA matches it firmly. Clone size is stated in some rows and not others, as once, few, many or a class when expanded.

V: TRBV30
J: TRBJ1-2
size: NA
D: TRBD1
length: 15
CDR3: CAWTSTGGSGGRYTF
DNA: TGTGCCTGGACCAGTACAGGGGGCAGTGGTGGTCGCTACACCTTC

V: TRBV4-3
J: TRBJ1-6
size: few
D: NA
length: 18
CDR3: CASSQDWGRDTVFSPLHF
DNA: TGCGCCAGCAGCCAAGATTGGGGCCGGGACACCGTTTTTTCACCCCTCCACTTT

V: TRBV19
J: TRBJ2-1
size: few
D: NA
length: 16
CDR3: CASSEPRGRGGGEQFF
DNA: TGTGCCAGTAGTGAACCCCGGGGGCGCGGAGGTGGTGAGCAGTTCTTC

V: TRBV5-4
J: TRBJ2-3
size: NA
D: TRBD2
length: 16
CDR3: CASSSPGLAGVDTQYF
DNA: TGTGCCAGCAGCTCCCCGGGACTAGCGGGAGTAGATACGCAGTATTTT

V: TRBV18
J: TRBJ2-2
size: few
D: TRBD1
length: 13
CDR3: CASSPRDSGELFF
DNA: TGTGCCAGCTCACCACGGGACAGCGGGGAGCTGTTTTTT

V: TRBV7-9
J: TRBJ2-5
size: many
D: NA
length: 11
CDR3: CASSFQETQYF
DNA: TGTGCCAGCAGCTTCCAAGAGACCCAGTACTTC

V: TRBV5-6
J: TRBJ1-5
size: few
D: NA
length: 15
CDR3: CASSAGGRYNQPQHF
DNA: TGTGCCAGCAGCGCCGGCGGGAGATACAATCAGCCCCAGCATTTT

V: TRBV5-1
J: TRBJ1-4
size: NA
D: TRBD1
length: 15
CDR3: CASSSVGQGWEKLFF
DNA: TGCGCCAGCAGCTCGGTGGGACAGGGATGGGAAAAACTGTTTTTT

V: TRBV15
J: TRBJ1-2
size: NA
D: NA
length: 14
CDR3: CATSRDGVNYGYTF
DNA: TGTGCCACCAGCAGAGATGGGGTCAACTATGGCTACACCTTC

V: TRBV11-1
J: TRBJ2-5
size: NA
D: NA
length: 16
CDR3: CASSSFTRLDEETQYF
DNA: TGTGCCAGCAGCTCCTTCACGCGGCTAGATGAAGAGACCCAGTACTTC

V: TRBV9
J: TRBJ2-3
size: few
D: NA
length: 12
CDR3: CASSSRTDTQYF
DNA: TGTGCCAGCAGCTCCCGCACAGATACGCAGTATTTT

V: TRBV5-6
J: TRBJ2-5
size: few
D: TRBD1
length: 15
CDR3: CASLNGTVFQETQYF
DNA: TGTGCCAGCCTCAACGGGACAGTGTTTCAAGAGACCCAGTACTTC

V: TRBV5-1
J: TRBJ2-2
size: few
D: TRBD1
length: 15
CDR3: CASSPGQGNTGELFF
DNA: TGCGCCAGCAGCCCGGGACAGGGGAACACCGGGGAGCTGTTTTTT

V: TRBV5-6
J: TRBJ2-7
size: NA
D: TRBD1
length: 14
CDR3: CASSLRQGSYEQYF
DNA: TGTGCCAGCAGCTTGCGACAGGGGAGCTACGAGCAGTACTTC

V: TRBV28
J: TRBJ2-3
size: NA
D: TRBD1
length: 17
CDR3: CAGRSQKGTGGPDTQYF
DNA: TGTGCCGGCAGAAGCCAAAAGGGGACAGGGGGTCCAGATACGCAGTATTTT

V: TRBV7-9
J: TRBJ2-3
size: few
D: NA
length: 15
CDR3: CASSLELTYTDTQYF
DNA: TGTGCCAGCAGCTTAGAGTTGACTTACACAGATACGCAGTATTTT

V: TRBV29-1
J: TRBJ1-1
size: few
D: NA
length: 13
CDR3: CSVEDSPNTEAFF
DNA: TGCAGCGTTGAAGACAGTCCGAACACTGAAGCTTTCTTT

V: TRBV30
J: TRBJ2-7
size: NA
D: TRBD1
length: 14
CDR3: CAWRRGTGTYEQYF
DNA: TGTGCCTGGAGAAGAGGGACAGGGACCTACGAGCAGTACTTC

V: TRBV6-5
J: TRBJ2-2
size: few
D: NA
length: 12
CDR3: CASSDTYGELFF
DNA: TGTGCCAGCAGTGACACTTACGGGGAGCTGTTTTTT

V: TRBV5-1
J: TRBJ2-2
size: NA
D: NA
length: 16
CDR3: CASSLDGTLGTGELFF
DNA: TGCGCCAGCAGCTTGGACGGGACCCTAGGGACCGGGGAGCTGTTTTTT

V: TRBV7-7
J: TRBJ2-2
size: few
D: NA
length: 16
CDR3: CASSPTKGTNTGELFF
DNA: TGTGCTAGCAGCCCTACAAAGGGCACGAACACCGGGGAGCTGTTTTTT

V: TRBV5-4
J: TRBJ2-3
size: NA
D: TRBD1
length: 15
CDR3: CASSLRGLGTDTQYF
DNA: TGTGCCAGCAGCTTGAGGGGGCTCGGGACAGATACGCAGTATTTT

V: TRBV5-1
J: TRBJ2-5
size: few
D: TRBD1
length: 14
CDR3: CASSLEGAGETQYF
DNA: TGCGCCAGCAGCTTGGAGGGGGCTGGAGAGACCCAGTACTTC

V: TRBV6-5
J: TRBJ2-7
size: NA
D: TRBD2
length: 16
CDR3: CASSYSILAGSYEQYF
DNA: TGTGCCAGCAGTTACTCGATTCTAGCGGGAAGCTACGAGCAGTACTTC

V: TRBV2
J: TRBJ1-5
size: NA
D: TRBD1
length: 15
CDR3: CASSARRQGSQPQHF
DNA: TGTGCCAGCAGTGCCCGAAGACAGGGCAGTCAGCCCCAGCATTTT